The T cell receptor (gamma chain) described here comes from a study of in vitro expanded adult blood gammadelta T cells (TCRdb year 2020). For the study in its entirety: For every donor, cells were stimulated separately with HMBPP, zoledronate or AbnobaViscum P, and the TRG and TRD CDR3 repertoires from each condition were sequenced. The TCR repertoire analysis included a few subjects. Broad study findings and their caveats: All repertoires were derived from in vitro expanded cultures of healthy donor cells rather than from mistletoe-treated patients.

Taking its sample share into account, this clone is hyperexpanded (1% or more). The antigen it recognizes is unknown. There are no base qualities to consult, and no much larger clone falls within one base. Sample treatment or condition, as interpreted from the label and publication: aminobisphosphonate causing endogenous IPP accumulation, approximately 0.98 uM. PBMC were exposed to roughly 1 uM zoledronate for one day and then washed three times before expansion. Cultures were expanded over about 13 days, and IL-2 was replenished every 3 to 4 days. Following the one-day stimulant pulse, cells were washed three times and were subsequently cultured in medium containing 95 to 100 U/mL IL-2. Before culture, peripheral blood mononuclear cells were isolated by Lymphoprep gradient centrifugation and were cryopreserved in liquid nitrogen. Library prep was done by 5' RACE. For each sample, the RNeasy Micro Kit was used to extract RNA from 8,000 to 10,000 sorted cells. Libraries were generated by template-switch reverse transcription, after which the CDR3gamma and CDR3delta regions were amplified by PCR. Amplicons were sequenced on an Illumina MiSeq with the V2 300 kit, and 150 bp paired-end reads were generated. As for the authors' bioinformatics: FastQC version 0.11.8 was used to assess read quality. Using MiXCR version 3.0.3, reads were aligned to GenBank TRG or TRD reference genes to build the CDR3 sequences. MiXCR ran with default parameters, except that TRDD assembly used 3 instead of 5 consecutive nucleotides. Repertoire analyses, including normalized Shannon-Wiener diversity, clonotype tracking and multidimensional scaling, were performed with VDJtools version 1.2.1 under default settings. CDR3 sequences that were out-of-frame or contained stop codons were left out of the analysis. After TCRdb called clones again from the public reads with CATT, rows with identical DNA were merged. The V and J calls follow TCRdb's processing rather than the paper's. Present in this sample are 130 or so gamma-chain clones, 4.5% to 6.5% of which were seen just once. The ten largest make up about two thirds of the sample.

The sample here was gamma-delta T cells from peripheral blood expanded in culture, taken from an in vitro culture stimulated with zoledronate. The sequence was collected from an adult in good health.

The nucleotide sequence reads as follows: TGTGCCTTGTGGGAGGTGAAAGAGTTGGGCAAAAAAATCAAGGTATTT. This codes for CALWEVKELGKKIKVF. The rearrangement combines TRGV9 with TRGJP. CDR1 GITISATS and CDR2 ISYDGTV were looked up in the germline V gene (reference sequence). Germline trimming: 0 bases from V, 5 bases from J; junction bases outside gene matches: 1. From the cysteine up to the phenylalanine, the CDR3 has a length of 16 residues. CDR3 DNA only is kept here, 48 bases in frame from base 1.